These 5 T cell receptor beta chains share one sample of origin, sequenced in a study of CD8+ T cells in alopecia areata. Sequencing used cDNA as its template, made by extracting RNA and reverse transcribing it. Some clones are missing from TCRdb's copy, which holds only in-frame ones; the method was immunoSEQ multiplex PCR. Altogether about 64,000 clones are present, around 47% being singletons, with the ten largest covering 51%. Sequences were obtained from NKG2D-low CD8+ T cells sorted from blood. The receptors here all came from a human donor with alopecia areata.

The gene calls are TRBV27 and TRBJ2-7; 11 positions match TRBD1. CDR3 length: 15 amino acids. Germline loops: CDR1 MNHEY, CDR2 SMNVEV (reference sequence). The V segment lost 6 bases and the J segment 3 bases; nucleotides outside the gene matches: 7. The CDR3 DNA reads as TGTGCCAGCAGCCCAGGGACAGGGGGGTTCTACGAGCAGTACTTC. Its protein is CASSPGTGGFYEQYF.

The genes are TRBV9 and TRBJ2-3; D might be TRBD2 (5 bases). V was pared by 0 bases and J by 4 bases, with 9 bases between. The germline CDR1 and CDR2 sequences are SGDLS and YYNGEE. The CDR3 consists of 14 residues. CDR3 protein: CASSVGDSADTQYF. The DNA for the CDR3 is TGTGCCAGCAGCGTAGGAGATAGCGCAGATACGCAGTATTTT.

The genes are TRBV27 and TRBJ2-1, with D perhaps being TRBD1 or TRBD2 (6 bases each). The CDR3 has 14 amino acids. The germline CDR1 and CDR2 sequences are MNHEY and SMNVEV (reference sequence). Trimming pared 4 bases from V and 4 bases from J, leaving 11 bases between. CDR3 bases: TGTGCCAGCAGTTCGGAGGGGGTTTACAATGAGCAGTTCTTC. This encodes CASSSEGVYNEQFF.

This chain joins TRBV6-5 and TRBJ2-6, with D perhaps TRBD1 (6 bases). V was trimmed by 3 bases and J by 0 bases, leaving 9 bases between them. Germline CDR1 reads MNHEY; CDR2 reads SVGAGI. This CDR3 has 16 residues. The CDR3 DNA follows: TGTGCCAGCAGTTATGCAGGGGCCTCTGGGGCCAACGTCCTGACTTTC. As protein: CASSYAGASGANVLTF.

In its sample, this clone was seen once. The chain links TRBV28 to TRBJ2-5; the D gene is possibly TRBD2 (6 bases). The CDR3 is 12 residues long. The germline CDR1 and CDR2 sequences are MDHEN and SYDVKM. Trimming removed 5 bases at V and 5 bases at J, with 9 bases between. The CDR3, as DNA: TGTGCCAGCAGTATTGGAGGGGAGACCCAGTACTTC. Translated: CASSIGGETQYF.